One and the same sample provided the 11 T cell receptor beta chains below, sequenced in a study of STAT5B mutations in CD4+ large granular lymphocyte leukemia. Sequenced by immunoSEQ multiplex PCR; TCRdb stores in-frame clones only, minus some. The profile shows some 45,000 clones, 65% to 90% of them singletons. The sequenced sample consisted of CD4+ T cells from blood buffy coats. These receptors were collected from a human donor in good health.

The rearrangement joins TRBV4-2 to TRBJ2-7; D is tentatively TRBD1 or TRBD2 (5 bases each). Germline V gives CDR1 LGHNA, CDR2 YNFKEQ. The length of the CDR3 is 16 residues. Trimming left V 0 bases short and J 0 bases short, with 12 bases between. The CDR3: CASSQETGLLSYEQYF. DNA for the CDR3: TGTGCCAGCAGCCAAGAAACGGGGCTCCTCTCCTACGAGCAGTACTTC.

The rearrangement uses TRBV4-1 and TRBJ2-1, with a possible D match to TRBD1 (6 bases). Germline V CDR1 and CDR2: MGHRA, YSYEKL. This CDR3 region has 14 residues. Trimming removed 0 bases from V and 11 bases from J, with 14 bases in between. The DNA for the CDR3 is TGCGCCAGCAGCCAAGAACAGGGTACCCGGAAGCAGTTCTTC. It translates to CASSQEQGTRKQFF.

This clone ranks as medium-sized (0.01 to 0.1%). The V and J genes are TRBV11-2 and TRBJ1-1; unclear D gene. V was clipped by 1 base and J by 0 bases, with 9 bases between them. The CDR3 loop spans 15 amino acids. The germline V gene encodes CDR1 SGHAT and CDR2 FQNNGV. The CDR3: CASSLVGSMNTEAFF. CDR3 bases: TGTGCCAGCAGCTTAGTCGGGTCCATGAACACTGAAGCTTTCTTT.

This chain joins TRBV7-2 and TRBJ2-7; D perhaps matches TRBD1 (5 bases). The germline V and J ends were trimmed by 3 bases and 3 bases, with 6 bases remaining between them. The CDR3 has 12 amino acids. Germline V CDR1 and CDR2: SGHTA, FQGNSA. CDR3 in DNA: TGTGCCAGCAGCTTCGACAGCTACGAGCAGTACTTC. It encodes CASSFDSYEQYF.

The chain uses TRBV19 and TRBJ1-5; 9 positions agree with TRBD1. The CDR3 contains 18 residues. V shed 7 bases and J 0 bases; nucleotides not matched to a gene: 13. Germline CDR1 and CDR2: LNHDA and SQIVND (reference sequence). The CDR3 DNA sequence: TGTGCCAGTACCCTCAACCGGGACAGGGCCTATAGCAATCAGCCCCAGCATTTT. Translating it yields CASTLNRDRAYSNQPQHF.

The count of this clone is one. In DNA form, the CDR3 reads TGTGCCAGCAGCTTAGGGACTAGCGGGAGGACCCGGGGGTCGTACGAGCAGTACTTC. Its translation is CASSLGTSGRTRGSYEQYF. The gene calls are TRBV7-2 and TRBJ2-7; TRBD2 agrees at 14 bases. V shed 1 base, J shed 4 bases, and the junction held 12 bases outside the gene matches. The CDR3 runs 19 residues. Germline V CDR1 and CDR2: SGHTA, FQGNSA. Filled out from reference TRBV7-2 and TRBJ2-7, the complete variable domain reads GAGVSQSPSNKVTEKGKDVELRCDPISGHTALYWYRQSLGQGLEFLIYFQGNSAPDKSGLPSDRFSAERTGGSVSTLTIQRTQQEDSAVYLCASSLGTSGRTRGSYEQYFGPGTRLTVT.

This clone was counted only a few times. This chain uses TRBV11-2 with TRBJ2-4, with D uncertain. CDR3 length: 15 amino acids. Germline-derived CDR1 and CDR2 are SGHAT and FQNNGV. Trimming removed 0 bases from V and 0 bases from J, with 6 bases in between. Here the CDR3 DNA reads TGTGCCAGCAGCTTAGAGCTTCTAGCCAAAAACATTCAGTACTTC. Translated, it gives CASSLELLAKNIQYF.

J is TRBJ2-1 and V is TRBV28; 11 positions match TRBD2. Trimming cost V 6 bases and J 5 bases; bases outside gene matches: 9. CDR3 length equals 16 residues. Germline CDR1 reads MDHEN; CDR2 reads SYDVKM. The CDR3 DNA follows: TGTGCCAGCAGCTTACTTACTAGCGGGAGTGACAATGAGCAGTTCTTC. This encodes CASSLLTSGSDNEQFF.

The chain couples TRBV5-1 to TRBJ2-3; 7 nucleotides match TRBD2. Unmatched junction bases numbered 7, after V lost 7 bases and J lost 2 bases. Germline CDR1 is SGHRS and CDR2 is YFSETQ. This CDR3 region has 14 residues. The CDR3 nucleotides are TGCGCCAGCGGGACCGGGACTAACACAGATACGCAGTATTTT. Translated: CASGTGTNTDTQYF. Using reference TRBV5-1 and TRBJ2-3 for the parts outside the CDR3, the full variable domain is KAGVTQTPRYLIKTRGQQVTLSCSPISGHRSVSWYQQTPGQGLQFLFEYFSETQRNKGNFPGRFSGRQFSNSRSEMNVSTLELGDSALYLCASGTGTNTDTQYFGPGTRLTVL.

V usage is TRBV6-1 and J usage is TRBJ2-5; D possibly corresponds to TRBD1 (6 bases). CDR1 is MNHNS, CDR2 SASEGT, per germline. CDR3 size: 15 residues. V lost 7 bases and J 4 bases, leaving 19 bases between the germline ends. CDR3 nucleotides: TGTGCCAGCAATATCTTACAGGGTCTTCTAGAGACCCAGTACTTC. Amino acids: CASNILQGLLETQYF.

This rearrangement joins TRBV20-1 to TRBJ1-2; 7 bases match TRBD1. The germline V gene has CDR1 DFQATT and CDR2 SNEGSKA (reference sequence). The CDR3 consists of 11 residues. V lost 6 bases to trimming and J lost 7 bases; unmatched junction nucleotides: 5. The CDR3 DNA reads TGCAGTGCACCACAGGGGAGTGGCTACACCTTC. Protein product: CSAPQGSGYTF.